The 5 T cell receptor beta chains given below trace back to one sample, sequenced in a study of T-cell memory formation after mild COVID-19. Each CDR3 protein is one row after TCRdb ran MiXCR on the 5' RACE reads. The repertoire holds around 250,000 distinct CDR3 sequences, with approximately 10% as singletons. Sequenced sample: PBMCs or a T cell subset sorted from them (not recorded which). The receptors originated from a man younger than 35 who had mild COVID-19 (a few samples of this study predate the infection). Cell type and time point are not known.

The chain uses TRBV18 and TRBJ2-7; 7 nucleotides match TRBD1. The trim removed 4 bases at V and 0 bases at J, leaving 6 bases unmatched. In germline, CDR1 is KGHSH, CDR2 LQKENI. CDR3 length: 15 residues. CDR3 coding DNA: TGTGCCAGCTCACGGACAGGCCGGTGCTCCTACGAGCAGTACTTC. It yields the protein CASSRTGRCSYEQYF.

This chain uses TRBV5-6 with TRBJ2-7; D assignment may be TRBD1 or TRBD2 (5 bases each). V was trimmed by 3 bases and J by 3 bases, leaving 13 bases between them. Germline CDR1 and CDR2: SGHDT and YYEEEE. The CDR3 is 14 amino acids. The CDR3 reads CASSSGTRGYEQYF. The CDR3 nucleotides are TGTGCCAGCAGCTCGGGGACCCGGGGCTACGAGCAGTACTTC.

The CDR3 bases are TGCAGTGCTACGGGCGGACAGGGATTCAACGAGCAGTACTTC. Amino acids: CSATGGQGFNEQYF. The chain uses TRBV20-1 and TRBJ2-7; the match to TRBD1 covers 8 bases. The V gene's germline CDR1 is DFQATT and CDR2 SNEGSKA (reference sequence). CDR3 length: 14 residues. Unmatched junction bases numbered 10, after V lost 4 bases and J lost 5 bases.

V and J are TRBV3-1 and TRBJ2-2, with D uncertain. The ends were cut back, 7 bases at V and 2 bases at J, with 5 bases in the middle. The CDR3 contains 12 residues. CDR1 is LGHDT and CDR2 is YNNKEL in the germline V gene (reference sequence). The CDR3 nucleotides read TGTGCCAGCAAGATTAACACCGGGGAGCTGTTTTTT. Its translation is CASKINTGELFF.

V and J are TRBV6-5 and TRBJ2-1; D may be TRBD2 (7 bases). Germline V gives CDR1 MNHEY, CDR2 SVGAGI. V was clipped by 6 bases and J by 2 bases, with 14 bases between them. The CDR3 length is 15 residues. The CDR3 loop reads CASSEGGETYNEQFF. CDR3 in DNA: TGTGCCAGCAGCGAGGGGGGGGAGACCTACAATGAGCAGTTCTTC.